This T cell receptor (beta chain) is from a study of blood T cell repertoires in COVID-19. Trimming cost V 1 base and J 0 bases, with 12 bases left between them. In germline, CDR1 is SGHTA, CDR2 FQGNSA. This CDR3 is built from 16 residues. The data were produced by immunoSEQ multiplex PCR, yet TCRdb's version contains in-frame clones alone and is incomplete. The data hold about 220,000 clones, with around 86% observed a single time. The specimen was PBMCs or T cells enriched from blood (not recorded which). The receptor was isolated from a woman in her thirties or forties with acute COVID-19. The V gene is TRBV7-2, the J gene TRBJ1-1; D ambiguous. The CDR3 sequence is CASSLDRRVMNTEAFF. In DNA, the CDR3 is TGTGCCAGCAGCTTAGATCGCCGGGTTATGAACACTGAAGCTTTCTTT.